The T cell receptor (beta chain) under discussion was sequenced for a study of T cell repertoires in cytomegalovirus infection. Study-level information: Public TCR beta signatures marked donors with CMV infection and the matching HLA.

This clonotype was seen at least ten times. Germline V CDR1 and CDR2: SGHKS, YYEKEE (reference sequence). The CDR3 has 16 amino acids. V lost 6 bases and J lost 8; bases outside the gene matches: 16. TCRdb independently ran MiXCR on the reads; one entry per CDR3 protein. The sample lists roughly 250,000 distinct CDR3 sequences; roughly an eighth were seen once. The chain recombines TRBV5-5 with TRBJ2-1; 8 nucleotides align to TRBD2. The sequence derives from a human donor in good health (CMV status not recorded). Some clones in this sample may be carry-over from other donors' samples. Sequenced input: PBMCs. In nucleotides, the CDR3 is TGTGCCAGCATCCTAACCTTGGGGGGGCGGGGGGATGAGCAGTTCTTC. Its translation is CASILTLGGRGDEQFF.